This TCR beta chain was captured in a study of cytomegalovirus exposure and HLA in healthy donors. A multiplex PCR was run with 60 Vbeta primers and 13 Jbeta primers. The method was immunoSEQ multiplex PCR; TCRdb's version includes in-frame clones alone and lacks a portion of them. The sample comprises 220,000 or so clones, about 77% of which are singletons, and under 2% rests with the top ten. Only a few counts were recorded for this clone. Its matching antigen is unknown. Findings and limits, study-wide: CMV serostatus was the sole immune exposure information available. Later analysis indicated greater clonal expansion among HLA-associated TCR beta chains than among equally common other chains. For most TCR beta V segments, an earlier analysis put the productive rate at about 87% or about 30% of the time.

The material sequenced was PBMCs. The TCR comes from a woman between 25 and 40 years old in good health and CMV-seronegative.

As DNA, the CDR3 is TGTGCCAGCAGCTCGTGGAACACTGAAGCTTTCTTT. Translating gives CASSSWNTEAFF. The chain links TRBV7-9 to TRBJ1-1, with D hard to call. The CDR3 contains 12 residues. Germline CDR1 is SEHNR and CDR2 is FQNEAQ (reference sequence). The V end lost 4 bases, the J end lost 1 base, and 4 bases lay between the germline ends.